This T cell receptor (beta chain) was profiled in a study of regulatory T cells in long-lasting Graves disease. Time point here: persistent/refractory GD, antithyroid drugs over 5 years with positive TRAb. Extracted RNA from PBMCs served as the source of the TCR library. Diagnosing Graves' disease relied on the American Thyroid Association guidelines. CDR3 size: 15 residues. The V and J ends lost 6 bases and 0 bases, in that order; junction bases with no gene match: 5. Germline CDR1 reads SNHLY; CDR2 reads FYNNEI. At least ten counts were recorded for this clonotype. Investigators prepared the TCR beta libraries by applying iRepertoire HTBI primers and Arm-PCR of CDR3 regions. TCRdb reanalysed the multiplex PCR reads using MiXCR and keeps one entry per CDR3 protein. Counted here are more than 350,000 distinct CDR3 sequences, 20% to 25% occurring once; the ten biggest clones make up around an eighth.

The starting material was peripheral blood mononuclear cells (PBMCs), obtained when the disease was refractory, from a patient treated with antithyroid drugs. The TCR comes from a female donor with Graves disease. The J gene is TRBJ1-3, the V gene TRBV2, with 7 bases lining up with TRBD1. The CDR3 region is CASREQGDSGNTIYF. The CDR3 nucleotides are TGTGCCAGCAGAGAGCAGGGGGACTCTGGAAACACCATATATTTT.